This T cell receptor beta chain was identified during a study of regulatory T cells in long-lasting Graves disease (TCRdb year 2021). For context, the study as a whole: In the newly diagnosed Graves' disease group, patients had been taking antithyroid drugs for less than 3 months. Peripheral blood TCR sequencing and RNA sequencing compared persistent Graves' disease patients with newly diagnosed Graves' disease patients. The study took place in China and was registered as a clinical trial. A total of around 35 samples underwent TCR sequencing: about 13 from persistent and roughly 20 from newly diagnosed Graves' disease patients.

This sample's time point label indicates: newly diagnosed GD, antithyroid drugs for less than 3 months. For both TCR sequencing and RNA sequencing, RNA was extracted from PBMCs in TRIzol. Graves' disease was diagnosed according to American Thyroid Association guidelines. Patients for the study were recruited at an endocrinology department in Xi'an, China. Each patient gave approximately 8.8 milliliters of peripheral blood, collected in an EDTA anticoagulant tube. Ficoll Paque Plus density gradient separation was used to isolate PBMCs, and no further T cell sorting was done. An Agilent 2100 Bioanalyzer and agarose gel were used to check RNA quality, while a NanoDrop 2000 measured RNA concentration. V was cut back by 5 bases and J by 9 bases, leaving a gap of 11 bases between them. The CDR3 goes from the cysteine to the phenylalanine over 12 residues. CDR3 DNA is the only sequence kept; it has 36 bases, read in frame from the first base.

This clonotype was seen a few times. No antigen is known for it. Per-base qualities were not stored, and no clone one base away is much larger. What the study reported, not specific to this receptor: Sequencing and analysis were limited to the TCR beta chain. Patients with persistent disease shared more public clonotypes (fewer than 3,000) than newly diagnosed patients did (966). The study examined only peripheral blood because the primary lesion, thyroid tissue, could not be accessed. The authors noted that the small sample size was a limitation that may lower accuracy. Persistent disease showed preferential use of TRBV28, TRBJ1-2 and TRBJ2-5, whereas newly diagnosed disease favored TRBV20-1 and TRBJ2-1. Compared with newly diagnosed patients, patients with persistent Graves' disease had lower TCR Shannon entropy and fewer highly expanded clones, which suggests clonal expansion.

The library was generated by multiplex PCR. Sequencing was performed on an Illumina HiSeq 4000. iRepertoire HTBI primers and Arm-PCR amplification of CDR3 regions were used to construct TCR beta libraries. PCR products were gel purified before sequencing. Per the original workflow: Gene usage analysis of CDR3 amino acid clonotypes relied on the 60 or so TRBV and fewer than 15 TRBJ segments identified across samples. COPE and FqMerger were used to merge the filtered high-quality paired reads into contigs. BLAST was used to align contigs to IMGT TRBV, TRBD and TRBJ reference genes, with CDR3 defined following IMGT. Any clonotype with a frequency above 0.1% was classified as a highly expanded clone. Shannon entropy was used to measure repertoire diversity, and the Gini coefficient was used to measure V-J evenness. Clonotypes shared by more than one individual were considered public. TCRdb reprocessed the public reads (quality trimming at Q25 with fastp, clone calling with MiXCR) and kept in-frame beta chains. Every distinct CDR3 protein forms one entry, paired with its most common genes and DNA. TCRdb's processing, not the authors', yielded these V and J calls. This sample holds 400,000 to 450,000 distinct CDR3 sequences; more than 12% were observed only once. Of the sample, roughly a sixth falls within the top ten clones.

These sequences were also reported in another study, on T cells in Graves' hyperthyroidism and ophthalmopathy. The second paper states: A patient counted as having stable Graves' hyperthyroidism if no progression to ophthalmopathy occurred over 18 months of follow-up. Hyperthyroidism patients were newly diagnosed, had a disease duration of under 2 months, and were aged 18 to 65 years. The study excluded patients with uncontrolled infections, other autoimmune diseases, pregnancy or lactation. Diagnoses were based on clinical symptoms, serum thyroxine and TRAb, thyroid ultrasound and orbital computed tomography. The TCR CDR3 was subjected to a first round of RT-PCR using the HTBI primer set and the Qiagen OneStep RT-PCR kit. Most expanded thyroid clonotypes (frequency above 0.001) were also found in blood, which suggests that blood repertoires may mirror thyroid immune responses. A model built on a 13 V-J signature distinguished ophthalmopathy from stable hyperthyroidism, reaching around 87% sensitivity and around 81% specificity in cross-validation and 80%/75% in testing. During validation, the model predicted progression to ophthalmopathy a median of approximately 6 months ahead of onset, with around 71% sensitivity and 72.22% specificity. A discovery cohort of about a hundred patients, 43 with Graves' ophthalmopathy and 55 to 65 with stable Graves' hyperthyroidism, was used to find distinguishing TCR V-J signatures. Prospective prediction of ophthalmopathy was tested in an independent validation cohort consisting of under 20 hyperthyroidism patients and some 17 patients who later progressed to ophthalmopathy. The 75 to 100 discovery patients were randomly split 7:3 into training and test sets. The study also compared thyroid tissue and blood T-cell repertoires from about six Graves' hyperthyroidism patients. Once sampling was done, hyperthyroidism patients were given methimazole at a starting dose of 30 mg daily, whereas ophthalmopathy patients were given high-dose intravenous methylprednisolone. Libraries were constructed in a second round of multiplex PCR, after which size selection and purification were performed. Sequencing of the libraries was done on an Illumina HiSeq2000 using paired-end 100 bp reads. SOAPnuke was used to process the raw data, removing reads that contained adapters or uncalled bases, had a mean Phred below 15, or lacked an exact match to the constant primer or identifier. COPE v1.2.5 was used to merge high-quality paired reads, and clonotypes were defined as unique nucleotide sequences. MiTCR v1.1 was used to align the clonotypes against IMGT TRBV, TRBD and TRBJ reference segments. The analysis included only V-J combinations with a frequency above 0.0001, which together covered approximately 99% of the repertoires. A TCS score was defined as the ratio of F50 (clonal expansion) to E x V (chaos), with BLOSUM62-based TCRdist applied between CDR3 peptides within each V-J. Welch's t-statistics and random forest reduced around 520 V-J features to 13, which were used in a naive Bayes classifier (R e1071). No statistical method was used to set the sample size in advance, and investigators knew the group allocation. TCR Vbeta CDR3 sequencing of 130 to 150 peripheral blood samples (under 45 ophthalmopathy, roughly 72 hyperthyroidism and 17 progressor patients) is reported in the paper.

The rearranged segments are TRBV12-3 or TRBV12-4 and TRBJ2-1; matching of 5 bases hints at TRBD2 as the D gene. The TCR was taken from a woman in her 30s with Graves disease. Donor details come from another sample of the same person, matched by shared clones. The starting material was peripheral blood mononuclear cells (PBMCs), obtained at new diagnosis, from a patient treated with antithyroid drugs. The CDR3 is CASSGSLGEQFF. The sequenced DNA is TGTGCCAGCAGTGGGAGTTTAGGTGAGCAGTTCTTC.